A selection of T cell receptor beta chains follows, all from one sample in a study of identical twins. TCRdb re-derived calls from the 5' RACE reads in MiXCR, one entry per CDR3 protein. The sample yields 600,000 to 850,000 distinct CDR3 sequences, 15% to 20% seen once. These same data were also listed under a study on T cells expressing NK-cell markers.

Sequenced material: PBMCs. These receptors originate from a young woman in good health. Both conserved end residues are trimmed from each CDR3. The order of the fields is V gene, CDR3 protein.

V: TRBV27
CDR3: ASKSRRDGYT

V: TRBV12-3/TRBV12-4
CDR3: ASSTKRGATYNEQF

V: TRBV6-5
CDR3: ASSYAATDTYEQY

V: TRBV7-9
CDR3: ASSHADQETQY

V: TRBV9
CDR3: ASSQQVAGGVYNEQF

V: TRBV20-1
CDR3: SARDIRVGNQPQH

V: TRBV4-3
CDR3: ASSQERPSGKADTQY

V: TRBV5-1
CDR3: ASSPRSIRDAGELF

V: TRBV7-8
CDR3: ASSPIPGTPSTDTQY

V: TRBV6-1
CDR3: ASRGVRAQY

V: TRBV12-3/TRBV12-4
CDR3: ASSFRQDQGPQH

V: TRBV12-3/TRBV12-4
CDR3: ASSWQGGKSNQPQH

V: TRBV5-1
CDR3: ASREPGGQETQY

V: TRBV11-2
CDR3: ASRGLAGGPLREQY

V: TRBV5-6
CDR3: ASSLMGAPDTQY

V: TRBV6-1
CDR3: ASRLFGTAQNTEAF

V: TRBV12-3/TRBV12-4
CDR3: ASSGQAISPLH

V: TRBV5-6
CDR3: ASSLGGATDTQY

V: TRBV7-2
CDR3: ASSTLTEQY

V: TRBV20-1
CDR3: SAQGRDTGELF

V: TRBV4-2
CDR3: ASSPRVGNEQF

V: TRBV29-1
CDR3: SVGGGLEAF

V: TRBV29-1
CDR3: SVLPPGLARQTQY

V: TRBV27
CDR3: ASKSSNQPQH

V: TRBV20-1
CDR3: SAIGGTAGRLEAF

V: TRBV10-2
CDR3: ASSELRGAEAF